The clone carrying this T cell receptor (beta chain) showed up just once. This sample was taken from a study of blood T cell repertoires in COVID-19. The CDR3 spans 15 residues. V lost 1 base to trimming and J lost 3 bases; unmatched junction nucleotides: 3. Per the germline V gene, CDR1 is SGHTA and CDR2 is FQGTGA. The participants were between roughly 18 and 100 years old and came from 20 to 30 US areas. Cohorts were determined from participant-reported clinical history. Profiled with immunoSEQ multiplex PCR; TCRdb holds only in-frame clones, not every one. The data show around 130,000 clones, about 88% seen once.

The source material was PBMCs or T cells enriched from blood (not recorded which). The receptor's source is a man aged 40-49 years with acute COVID-19. V and J are TRBV7-3 and TRBJ2-1, with TRBD2 identical over 7 bases. The CDR3 here is CASSLRGDYYNEQFF. DNA of the CDR3: TGTGCCAGCAGCTTAAGAGGGGACTACTACAATGAGCAGTTCTTC.